Given below is one T cell receptor beta chain in context. Its antigen is still unknown. The data stem from a study of Ad26.COV2.S vaccination and SARS-CoV-2 variants. Across the whole study: Administration of Ad26.COV2.S was intramuscular, either once or twice 56 days apart.

V was cut by 3 bases and J by 7 bases, with 7 bases left in between. The CDR3 is 11 amino acids. Germline V lookup: CDR1 DFQATT, CDR2 SNEGSKA (reference sequence). Treatment in this sample: around 19 received Ad26.COV2.S at low or high dose, single or two shots; 5 received placebo; per-sample allocation not given. Samples were taken on day 63 after the first vaccine or placebo injection. Cohort 1b enrolled adults aged 18-55 years in Boston. Whole-study findings and limits: Placebo recipients trailed vaccine recipients in spike-specific TCR breadth.

Some clones are missing from TCRdb's copy, which holds only in-frame ones; the method was immunoSEQ multiplex PCR. Here the sample spans a few hundred thousand clones, roughly nine tenths being singletons. This chain links TRBV20-1 with TRBJ2-1; D uncertain. The sequence was collected from a person aged 18-65 years who received the Ad26.COV2.S COVID-19 vaccine or a placebo. The sequenced sample was peripheral blood, obtained in a trial of Ad26.COV2.S vaccine versus placebo. CDR3 sequence reads: CSASWGNEQFF. The CDR3 DNA reads TGCAGTGCTAGTTGGGGTAATGAGCAGTTCTTC.